Shown below are 14 T cell receptor beta chains from a single sample sequenced in a study of T cell responses to AZD1222 COVID-19 vaccine. The table came from immunoSEQ multiplex PCR; TCRdb's copy has only in-frame clones and leaves some out. This sample carries about 100,000 clones, roughly 89% of them seen once, and the ten largest clones take approximately 15%. Here the sequenced sample was peripheral blood, taken on day 0 of AZD1222 vaccination. The receptors come from an adult in good health.

The V gene is TRBV6-6, the J gene TRBJ1-2; TRBD1 matches 11 bases. The V gene end was trimmed by 7 bases and the J gene end by 8 bases; junction bases not matched to a gene: 6. The CDR3 spans 13 residues. Germline CDR1 is MNHNY and CDR2 is SVGAGI (reference sequence). The CDR3 region is CASTLDRGQGYTF. The CDR3 DNA reads as TGTGCCAGCACCTTGGACAGGGGGCAGGGCTACACCTTC.

This chain connects TRBV11-2 to TRBJ2-1, with TRBD2 as a possible D gene (5 bases). Germline CDR1 SGHAT, CDR2 FQNNGV. This CDR3 region has 13 residues. Trimming pared 4 bases from V and 9 bases from J, leaving 13 bases between. The CDR3 DNA follows: TGTGCCAGCAGCTCCGGACTGTCGGGTGAGCAGTTCTTC. The encoded protein is CASSSGLSGEQFF.

The rearrangement links TRBV3-1 (or the pseudogene TRBV3-2) to TRBJ2-5; D possibly corresponds to TRBD2 (6 bases). The V gene's germline CDR1 is LGHDT and CDR2 YNNKEL (reference sequence). With 0 bases removed from V and 5 bases from J, the gap between germline ends came to 22 bases. The CDR3 is 18 residues long. The CDR3 is CASSQDLGWAAGGETQYF. The CDR3 DNA sequence: TGTGCCAGCAGCCAAGATCTTGGATGGGCGGCAGGAGGGGAGACCCAGTACTTC.

The chain links TRBV2 to TRBJ1-3, with TRBD1 as a possible D gene (6 bases). V was trimmed by 4 bases and J by 0 bases, leaving 10 bases between them. Germline V gene lookup returns CDR1 SNHLY and CDR2 FYNNEI. The CDR3 runs 15 residues. The CDR3 here is CASSVTGHSGNTIYF. As DNA, the CDR3 is TGTGCCAGCAGTGTGACAGGTCACTCTGGAAACACCATATATTTT.

The chain recombines TRBV6-5 with TRBJ2-5; tentatively, D is TRBD2 (5 bases). The ends were cut back, 8 bases at V and 5 bases at J, with 9 bases in the middle. The germline gives CDR1 MNHEY, CDR2 SVGAGI. The CDR3 consists of 11 residues. For the CDR3, the DNA is TGTGCCAGCGAGGAGGTGGAGACCCAGTACTTC. Protein product: CASEEVETQYF.

The chain uses TRBV7-9 and TRBJ1-4; D may be TRBD1 (5 bases). Germline CDR1 reads SEHNR; CDR2 reads FQNEAQ (reference sequence). The CDR3 length is 14 residues. The V and J ends lost 5 bases and 4 bases respectively, with 11 bases between them. This CDR3 reads CASSPQGHNEKLFF. Written as DNA, the CDR3 is TGTGCCAGCAGCCCGCAGGGCCATAATGAAAAACTGTTTTTT.

V is TRBV7-8 and J is TRBJ2-5; 7 bases fit TRBD1. After removal of 0 bases from V and 2 bases from J, the junction contained 3 bases not matched to a gene. This CDR3 is built from 15 residues. In germline, CDR1 is SGHVS, CDR2 FQNEAQ. This chain's CDR3 is CASSLARDRQETQYF. CDR3 nucleotides: TGTGCCAGCAGCTTAGCGAGGGACAGACAAGAGACCCAGTACTTC.

This rearrangement joins TRBV3-1 (or the pseudogene TRBV3-2) to TRBJ1-6; D gene ambiguous. The CDR3 is made up of 13 amino acids. Looked up from germline, CDR1 is LGHDT and CDR2 is YNNKEL (reference sequence). V was clipped by 0 bases and J by 8 bases, with 5 bases between them. This CDR3 reads CASSQDSDSPLHF. The CDR3, as DNA: TGTGCCAGCAGCCAAGATTCGGATTCACCCCTCCACTTT.

CDR3 bases: TGTGCCAGTAGTACCAGGACAGCGAACACTGAAGCTTTCTTT. The encoded protein is CASSTRTANTEAFF. The V call is TRBV19, the J call TRBJ1-1; D possibly corresponds to TRBD1 (6 bases). CDR1 and CDR2 (germline): LNHDA, SQIVND (reference sequence). CDR3 size: 14 residues. V dropped 4 bases and J dropped 1 base, with 10 bases sitting between them.

V and J are TRBV11-3 and TRBJ1-2, with a weak D call TRBD1 (5 bases). Germline values: CDR1 SGHNT, CDR2 YENEEA. CDR3 length: 12 residues. V lost 0 bases and J lost 6, with 5 bases in between. The CDR3 DNA follows: TGTGCCAGCAGCTTAGAGGGACATGGCTACACCTTC. Its protein product is CASSLEGHGYTF.

The chain carries TRBV3-1 (or the pseudogene TRBV3-2) and TRBJ2-5; D perhaps matches TRBD2 (5 bases). CDR1 and CDR2 (germline): LGHDT, YNNKEL (reference sequence). The CDR3 length is 13 residues. V was trimmed by 1 base and J by 7 bases, leaving 10 bases between them. CDR3 residues: CASSQAGSGTQYF. The CDR3, as DNA: TGTGCCAGCAGCCAAGCGGGGTCCGGGACCCAGTACTTC.

V is TRBV5-1 and J is TRBJ1-1; D is ambiguous. Trimming removed 0 bases at V and 3 bases at J, with 6 bases between. The CDR3 has 13 amino acids. Germline-derived CDR1 and CDR2 are SGHRS and YFSETQ. CDR3 loop: CASSLAVYTEAFF. The CDR3 DNA follows: TGCGCCAGCAGCTTGGCAGTTTACACTGAAGCTTTCTTT.

CDR3: CASSYDQLTDTQYF. The CDR3 DNA reads as TGTGCCAGCAGCTACGACCAGCTCACAGATACGCAGTATTTT. The chain carries TRBV7-2 and TRBJ2-3; D not resolved. The ends were cut back, 4 bases at V and 2 bases at J, with 10 bases in the middle. CDR1 SGHTA and CDR2 FQGNSA come from the germline V gene. CDR3 size: 14 residues.

The chain employs TRBV10-3 and TRBJ2-5, with D tentatively TRBD1 or TRBD2 (5 bases each). Trimming shortened V by 4 bases and J by 2 bases, and 11 bases separated the two germline ends. The CDR3 has 14 residues. Per the germline V gene, CDR1 is ENHRY and CDR2 is SYGVKD. CDR3: CAISAGQEQETQYF. The DNA for the CDR3 is TGTGCCATCAGTGCGGGGCAGGAACAAGAGACCCAGTACTTC.